This T cell receptor (beta chain) was recovered during a study of beta chain features in type 1 diabetes. General observations from the study: Shortening that was moderate but significant affected the TCRB CDR3s of Type 1 diabetes patients in all four CD4+ subsets.

The CDR3 spans 14 residues. Deletions cut 7 bases from V and 7 bases from J, with 17 bases between. Per germline, CDR1 SNHLY and CDR2 FYNNEI. This clone was observed at least ten times. Its antigen is unknown. Expressed TCRB transcripts were sequenced because the entire RNA isolate underwent reverse transcription. There were 3.5 million or so reads on average in the naive, central memory and regulatory T cell samples. Assay: immunoSEQ multiplex PCR; the TCRdb copy retains only in-frame clones and omits some. The sample holds 300,000 to 450,000 clones, 9.6% seen once. The sample consisted of central memory CD4+ T cells from blood. The TCR sequence derives from a man aged 30-40 years with type 1 diabetes. The rearrangement links TRBV2 to TRBJ2-1; tentatively, D is TRBD1 or TRBD2 (5 bases each). CDR3 nucleotides: TGTGCCAGCATTCTGGGTGGGGGAAAAAATGAGCAGTTCTTC. It specifies CASILGGGKNEQFF.